These T cell receptor beta chains were read from a single sample in a study of shared clonotypes between healthy human individuals. The assay was immunoSEQ multiplex PCR, and TCRdb's table has in-frame clones only and misses some. The table has about 2.3 million clones, about 92% seen once. The sample comprised naive CD4+ T cells from PBMCs. These receptors all come from a man aged 18-30 years in good health. Some clones in this sample may be carry-over from other donors' samples. CDR3s include the opening cysteine and the closing phenylalanine or tryptophan. A D gene is named only where the DNA matches it firmly. Clone size is not always given. Where it is, it says once, few, many or a class for expanded clones.

J gene	V gene	clone size	D gene	CDR3 protein	CDR3 DNA
TRBJ2-3	TRBV4-1	-	TRBD2	CASSHGLAGIITDTQYF	TGCGCCAGCAGCCACGGGTTAGCGGGAATTATCACAGATACGCAGTATTTT
TRBJ2-3	TRBV6-4	-	TRBD1	CASSYTGTGNPPDTQYF	TGTGCCAGCAGTTACACCGGGACAGGGAATCCCCCAGATACGCAGTATTTT
TRBJ1-1	TRBV2	-	-	CASNPGGTEAFF	TGTGCCAGCAATCCAGGTGGAACTGAAGCTTTCTTT
TRBJ2-1	TRBV6-5	-	TRBD2	CASSSSPAGGGNEQFF	TGTGCCAGCAGTTCTTCCCCCGCGGGAGGGGGAAATGAGCAGTTCTTC
TRBJ1-4	TRBV28	-	-	CASSSFPNGGKLFF	TGTGCCAGCAGCTCGTTCCCTAACGGTGGAAAACTGTTTTTT
TRBJ1-1	TRBV6-5	-	-	CASSDTRQANTEAFF	TGTGCCAGCAGCGACACTCGACAGGCAAACACTGAAGCTTTCTTT
TRBJ2-1	TRBV11-2	-	-	CASSLYGGSSYNEQFF	TGTGCCAGCAGCTTATACGGCGGCAGCTCCTACAATGAGCAGTTCTTC
TRBJ1-2	TRBV12-5	-	TRBD1	CASGYSTGVGYGYTF	TGTGCTAGTGGTTACTCGACAGGGGTTGGCTATGGCTACACCTTC
TRBJ2-5	TRBV10-3	-	TRBD2	CAICSGRAQETQYF	TGTGCCATATGTAGCGGGAGGGCCCAAGAGACCCAGTACTTC
TRBJ2-7	TRBV7-9	-	TRBD1	CASSSTPGTGIHEQYF	TGTGCCAGCAGCTCCACCCCCGGGACAGGGATCCACGAGCAGTACTTC
TRBJ2-7	TRBV28	-	TRBD1	CASSSPGQASYEQYF	TGTGCCAGCAGTTCCCCGGGACAGGCTTCCTACGAGCAGTACTTC
TRBJ2-7	TRBV7-8	-	TRBD1	CASSSTPGMTGGKGEQYF	TGTGCCAGCAGCTCCACGCCCGGAATGACAGGGGGGAAAGGCGAGCAGTACTTC
TRBJ1-1	TRBV30	-	TRBD1	CAWLTGGTEAFF	TGTGCCTGGTTGACAGGGGGCACTGAAGCTTTCTTT
TRBJ2-5	TRBV5-1	-	-	CASSPGWGTETQYF	TGCGCCAGCAGCCCGGGCTGGGGGACAGAGACCCAGTACTTC
TRBJ1-1	TRBV5-1	once	TRBD1	CASSLVTGGTEAFF	TGCGCCAGCAGCTTGGTAACAGGGGGCACTGAAGCTTTCTTT
TRBJ2-1	TRBV7-9	-	TRBD2	CASSLLGLAGGPRNEQFF	TGTGCCAGCAGCTTATTAGGACTAGCGGGAGGGCCGCGCAATGAGCAGTTCTTC
TRBJ1-2	TRBV9	few	-	CASSARRANYGYTF	TGTGCCAGCAGCGCCCGCCGGGCTAACTATGGCTACACCTTC
TRBJ2-7	TRBV28	-	TRBD2	CASDSSGTPRRTEQYF	TGTGCCAGCGACTCTAGCGGGACTCCCAGACGGACCGAGCAGTACTTC
TRBJ1-5	TRBV25-1	-	TRBD1	CASSEFTGDQPQHF	TGTGCCAGCAGTGAATTCACAGGGGATCAGCCCCAGCATTTT
TRBJ2-2	TRBV7-9	-	-	CASSQPRDRVVGELFF	TGTGCCAGCAGCCAGCCCAGGGATCGAGTGGTCGGGGAGCTGTTTTTT
TRBJ2-1	TRBV2	-	-	CASSEQGGSNEQFF	TGTGCCAGCAGTGAACAAGGGGGGTCCAATGAGCAGTTCTTC
TRBJ2-1	TRBV27	-	TRBD2	CASTMTSGRANQSYNEQFF	TGTGCCAGCACTATGACTAGCGGGAGGGCCAATCAATCCTACAATGAGCAGTTCTTC
TRBJ1-5	TRBV19	-	TRBD1	CASSISGGLNQPQHF	TGTGCCAGTAGTATTTCAGGGGGCCTTAATCAGCCCCAGCATTTT
TRBJ1-3	TRBV21-1	-	-	CASSKVFPRWQPGGGGNTIYF	TGTGCCAGCAGCAAAGTTTTCCCAAGGTGGCAGCCCGGAGGAGGTGGAAACACCATATATTTT
TRBJ2-5	TRBV9	-	TRBD2	CASSVVGRLAGVGETQYF	TGTGCCAGCAGCGTAGTAGGGAGACTAGCGGGAGTAGGGGAGACCCAGTACTTC
TRBJ1-2	TRBV28	-	TRBD1	CASSRGDRGLANYGYTF	TGTGCCAGCAGTCGGGGAGACAGGGGGCTAGCTAACTATGGCTACACCTTC
TRBJ2-7	TRBV11-2	-	TRBD1	CASSYRQGRAYEQYF	TGTGCCAGCAGCTATAGACAGGGAAGGGCCTACGAGCAGTACTTC
TRBJ2-5	TRBV6-1	-	TRBD2	CASTSGLAGQETQYF	TGTGCCAGCACCTCGGGACTAGCGGGACAAGAGACCCAGTACTTC
TRBJ2-7	TRBV27	-	TRBD2	CASRLASSSYEQYF	TGTGCCAGCAGACTAGCGAGCAGCTCCTACGAGCAGTACTTC
TRBJ2-3	TRBV15	-	-	CATGRGGAGPTDTQYF	TGTGCCACCGGGCGCGGTGGGGCGGGACCCACAGATACGCAGTATTTT
TRBJ1-2	TRBV2	-	-	CAGTGLSYGYTF	TGTGCGGGCACAGGGTTAAGCTATGGCTACACCTTC
TRBJ2-4	TRBV7-2	-	-	CASSPMEAKNIQYF	TGTGCCAGCAGCCCTATGGAGGCCAAAAACATTCAGTACTTC
TRBJ2-7	TRBV28	once	-	CASSSEFEQYF	TGTGCCAGCAGCTCCGAGTTTGAGCAGTACTTC
TRBJ1-6	TRBV7-8	-	-	CASSLETDSPLHF	TGTGCCAGCAGCTTAGAGACAGATTCACCCCTCCACTTT
TRBJ2-7	TRBV6-5	-	-	CASSYFRGYEQYF	TGTGCCAGCAGTTATTTCCGCGGCTACGAGCAGTACTTC
TRBJ2-5	TRBV4-1	-	-	CASSQVARVETQYF	TGCGCCAGCAGCCAAGTCGCCCGGGTAGAGACCCAGTACTTC
TRBJ2-1	TRBV27	-	TRBD2	CASSSGTSGRYEQFF	TGTGCCAGCAGCTCCGGGACTAGCGGGAGGTATGAGCAGTTCTTC
TRBJ1-5	TRBV2	-	TRBD1	CASRAGGNQPQHF	TGTGCCAGCAGGGCAGGGGGTAATCAGCCCCAGCATTTT
TRBJ1-6	TRBV30	-	TRBD1	CALGEGQGNSPLHF	TGTGCCCTCGGAGAGGGACAGGGGAATTCACCCCTCCACTTT
TRBJ1-5	TRBV19	few	-	CASSIIASGQPQHF	TGTGCCAGTAGTATCATAGCATCGGGACAGCCCCAGCATTTT
TRBJ1-1	TRBV4-1	-	-	CASSQVDMMNTEAFF	TGCGCCAGCAGCCAAGTGGACATGATGAACACTGAAGCTTTCTTT
TRBJ1-1	TRBV19	-	-	CASSIGMHLAFF	TGTGCCAGTAGTATAGGAATGCATCTGGCTTTCTTT
TRBJ2-1	TRBV28	-	-	CASSFGVLSYNEQFF	TGTGCCAGCAGTTTCGGGGTTCTTTCCTACAATGAGCAGTTCTTC
TRBJ2-1	TRBV6-1	-	TRBD2	CASIVRLAGLDEQFF	TGTGCCAGCATCGTCCGGCTAGCGGGTCTCGATGAGCAGTTCTTC
TRBJ2-3	TRBV11-2	-	-	CASSLVPGSSTDTQYF	TGTGCCAGCAGCTTAGTTCCGGGATCTAGCACAGATACGCAGTATTTT
TRBJ2-7	TRBV7-2	-	-	CASSLGLLWTKPYEQYF	TGTGCCAGCAGCTTAGGGTTGTTGTGGACGAAACCCTACGAGCAGTACTTC
TRBJ2-5	TRBV6-4	-	-	CASSCRGPKETQYF	TGTGCCAGCAGTTGCCGGGGCCCAAAAGAGACCCAGTACTTC
TRBJ2-6	TRBV7-9	-	TRBD1	CASSSQGQGAQGANVLTF	TGTGCCAGCAGCTCCCAGGGACAGGGGGCGCAGGGGGCCAACGTCCTGACTTTC
TRBJ2-3	TRBV29-1	-	-	CSVAARADTQYF	TGCAGCGTTGCAGCCCGGGCAGATACGCAGTATTTT
TRBJ1-1	TRBV11-2	-	TRBD1	CASSPDRGPEAFF	TGTGCCAGCAGCCCGGACAGGGGGCCTGAAGCTTTCTTT
TRBJ2-7	TRBV19	-	-	CASSRILGQETYEQYF	TGTGCCAGTAGTAGGATTTTGGGGCAGGAGACCTACGAGCAGTACTTC
TRBJ2-1	TRBV27	-	-	CASSFFDEQFF	TGTGCCAGCAGTTTTTTCGATGAGCAGTTCTTC
TRBJ2-1	TRBV4-3	-	TRBD1	CASSLDGTASNEQFF	TGCGCCAGCAGCCTCGACGGGACAGCCTCCAATGAGCAGTTCTTC
TRBJ2-7	TRBV6-5	-	TRBD2	CASSYLAGAHYEQYF	TGTGCCAGCAGTTACCTAGCGGGAGCCCACTACGAGCAGTACTTC